This T cell receptor beta chain is from a study of shared clonotypes between healthy human individuals. Study-wide results and limits: Shared clonotypes across all four donors exceeded non-shared ones in generation probability.

At the deep level, the assay was run. The assay was immunoSEQ multiplex PCR, and TCRdb's table has in-frame clones only and misses some. The sample consists of some 2.3 million clones, approximately 93% of them appearing once. As regards this clone: Antigen specificity is unknown.

This CDR3 region has 17 residues. The germline V gene has CDR1 MDHEN and CDR2 SYDVKM. V was cut by 4 bases and J by 1 base, with 19 bases left in between. The healthy adult donors were HIV-negative and reported no recent acute infections or vaccinations. The TCR originated in a young man in good health. Some clones in this sample may be carry-over from other donors' samples. What was sequenced was naive CD4+ T cells from PBMCs. Subset denoted: CD45RA+ positively selected. This rearrangement joins TRBV28 to TRBJ1-1; D remains unclear. Written as DNA, the CDR3 is TGTGCCAGCAGTTGGTGGTTGGCAGATACTAGGAACACTGAAGCTTTCTTT. Protein: CASSWWLADTRNTEAFF.